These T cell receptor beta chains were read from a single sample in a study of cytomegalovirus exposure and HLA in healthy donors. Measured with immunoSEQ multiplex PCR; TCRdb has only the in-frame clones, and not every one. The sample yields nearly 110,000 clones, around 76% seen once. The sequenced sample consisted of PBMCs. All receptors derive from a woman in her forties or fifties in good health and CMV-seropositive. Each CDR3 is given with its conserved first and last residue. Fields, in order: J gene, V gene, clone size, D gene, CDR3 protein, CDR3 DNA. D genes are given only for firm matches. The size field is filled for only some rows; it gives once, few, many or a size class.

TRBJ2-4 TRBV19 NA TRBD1 CASSNRDRAAKNIQYF TGTGCCAGTAGTAACCGGGACAGAGCAGCCAAAAACATTCAGTACTTC
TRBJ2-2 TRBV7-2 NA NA CASSLVGGWNTGELFF TGTGCCAGCAGCTTAGTAGGCGGGTGGAACACCGGGGAGCTGTTTTTT
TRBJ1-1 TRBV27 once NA CGSSLYPGRAGNTEAFF TGTGGCAGCAGTTTATACCCCGGGAGGGCCGGGAACACTGAAGCTTTCTTT
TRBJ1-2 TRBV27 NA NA CASSGQPGHYGYTF TGTGCCAGCAGTGGACAACCCGGACACTATGGCTACACCTTC
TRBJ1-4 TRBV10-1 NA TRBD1 CASSESEQPRQGSSFTNEKLFF TGCGCCAGCAGTGAGTCCGAACAACCTAGACAGGGCAGTTCTTTTACTAATGAAAAACTGTTTTTT
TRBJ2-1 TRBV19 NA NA CASSTITGMSYNEQFF TGTGCCAGTAGTACTATTACAGGGATGTCCTACAATGAGCAGTTCTTC
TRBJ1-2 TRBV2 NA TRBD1 CASREQGADGYTF TGTGCCAGCAGGGAACAGGGGGCGGATGGCTACACCTTC
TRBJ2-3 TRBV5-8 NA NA CASSTSGTDTQYF TGTGCCAGCAGCACCTCAGGGACAGATACGCAGTATTTT
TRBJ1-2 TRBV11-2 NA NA CASSHYRTGFGGYTF TGTGCCAGCAGCCACTATCGAACAGGGTTCGGTGGCTACACCTTC
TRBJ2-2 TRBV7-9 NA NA CASSLEAGSNTGELFF TGTGCCAGCAGCTTAGAGGCAGGTTCGAACACCGGGGAGCTGTTTTTT
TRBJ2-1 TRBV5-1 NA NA CASSLSTPWYNEQFF TGCGCCAGCAGCTTGTCAACACCGTGGTACAATGAGCAGTTCTTC
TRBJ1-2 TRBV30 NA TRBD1 CAWSGKGTGGHATYGYTF TGTGCCTGGAGTGGGAAAGGGACAGGGGGCCACGCTACCTATGGCTACACCTTC
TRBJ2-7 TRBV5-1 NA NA CASSFRPRTYEQYF TGCGCCAGCAGCTTCAGGCCAAGGACCTACGAGCAGTACTTC
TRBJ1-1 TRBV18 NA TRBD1 CASSPQETGATEAFF TGTGCCAGCTCACCACAAGAAACAGGGGCGACTGAAGCTTTCTTT
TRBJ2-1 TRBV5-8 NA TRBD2 CASSLGSGGSYNEQFF TGTGCCAGCAGCTTGGGGAGCGGGGGATCCTACAATGAGCAGTTCTTC
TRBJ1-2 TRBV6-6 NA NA CASSVSLGSFYGYTF TGTGCCAGCAGTGTAAGCCTCGGGTCCTTTTATGGCTACACCTTC
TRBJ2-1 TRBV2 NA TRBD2 CASSEGLAGLNEQFF TGTGCCAGCAGTGAAGGACTAGCGGGGTTGAATGAGCAGTTCTTC
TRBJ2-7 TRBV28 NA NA CASSFGGSVYEQYF TGTGCCAGCAGTTTCGGGGGATCGGTCTACGAGCAGTACTTC
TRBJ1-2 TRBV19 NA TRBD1 CASNTDRWGYTF TGTGCCAGTAACACGGACAGGTGGGGCTACACCTTC
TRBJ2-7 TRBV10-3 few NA CAINPISYEQYF TGTGCCATCAATCCTATTTCCTACGAGCAGTACTTC
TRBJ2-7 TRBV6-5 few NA CASIGPVYEQYF TGTGCCAGCATCGGTCCTGTCTACGAGCAGTACTTC
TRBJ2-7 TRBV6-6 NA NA CASVRAPAIYEQYF TGTGCCAGCGTGCGGGCCCCAGCAATCTACGAGCAGTACTTC
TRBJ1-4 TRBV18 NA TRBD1 CASSPRGLTNEKLFF TGTGCCAGCTCACCAAGGGGGCTAACTAATGAAAAACTGTTTTTT
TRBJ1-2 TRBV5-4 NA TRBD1 CASSVGTGGHTF TGTGCCAGCAGCGTCGGGACAGGGGGCCACACCTTC
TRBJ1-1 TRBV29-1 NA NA CSVEGRGAFF TGCAGCGTTGAAGGCAGAGGAGCTTTCTTT
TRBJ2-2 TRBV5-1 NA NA CASRQGEAGELFF TGCGCCAGCAGACAGGGAGAAGCCGGGGAGCTGTTTTTT
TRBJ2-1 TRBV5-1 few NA CASSSPGGLLGNEQFF TGCGCCAGCAGCTCCCCCGGAGGGCTCCTTGGGAATGAGCAGTTCTTC
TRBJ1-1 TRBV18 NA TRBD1 CASSRGQGASTEAFF TGTGCCAGCTCACGAGGACAGGGGGCGTCCACTGAAGCTTTCTTT
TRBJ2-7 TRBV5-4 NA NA CASSSVGAHEQYF TGTGCCAGCAGCTCGGTGGGGGCCCACGAGCAGTACTTC
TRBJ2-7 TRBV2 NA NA CASSESVVQGEQYF TGTGCCAGCAGTGAAAGTGTGGTACAGGGCGAGCAGTACTTC
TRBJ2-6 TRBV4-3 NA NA CASSQGAIPGANVLTF TGCGCCAGCAGCCAGGGGGCGATTCCTGGGGCCAACGTCCTGACTTTC
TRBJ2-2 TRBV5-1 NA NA CASSLEIAGGELFF TGCGCCAGCAGCTTGGAGATAGCTGGCGGGGAGCTGTTTTTT
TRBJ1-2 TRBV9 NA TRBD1 CASSEGRGGVYGYTF TGTGCCAGCAGTGAGGGGAGAGGGGGCGTCTATGGCTACACCTTC
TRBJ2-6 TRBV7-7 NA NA CASSLALGPGANVLTF TGTGCTAGCAGCTTAGCGTTGGGCCCTGGGGCCAACGTCCTGACTTTC
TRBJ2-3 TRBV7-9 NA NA CASSLQRRRGFADTQYF TGTGCCAGCAGCTTACAAAGGCGGCGGGGCTTTGCAGATACGCAGTATTTT
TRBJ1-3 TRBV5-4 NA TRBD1 CASSLQGARSTIYF TGTGCCAGCAGCTTGCAGGGGGCAAGGAGCACCATATATTTT
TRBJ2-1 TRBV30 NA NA CAWSVGGGLQEQFF TGTGCCTGGAGTGTGGGGGGGGGCCTACAGGAGCAGTTCTTC
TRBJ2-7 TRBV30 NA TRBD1 CAWSHPGQGFGYEQYF TGTGCCTGGAGTCATCCGGGACAGGGGTTCGGCTACGAGCAGTACTTC
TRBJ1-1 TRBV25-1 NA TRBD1 CASSELGTGATEAFF TGTGCCAGCAGTGAATTAGGGACAGGGGCCACTGAAGCTTTCTTT
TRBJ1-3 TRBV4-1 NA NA CASSQVILSGNTIYF TGCGCCAGCAGCCAAGTAATCCTCTCTGGAAACACCATATATTTT
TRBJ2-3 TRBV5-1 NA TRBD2 CASRGRTSGFGDTQYF TGCGCCAGCAGGGGGCGGACTAGCGGGTTTGGGGATACGCAGTATTTT
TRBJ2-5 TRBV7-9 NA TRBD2 CASSLATSGVETQYF TGTGCCAGCAGCTTAGCGACTAGCGGGGTTGAGACCCAGTACTTC
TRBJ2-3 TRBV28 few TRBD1 CASGGQGEITDTQYF TGTGCCAGCGGTGGACAGGGAGAGATAACAGATACGCAGTATTTT
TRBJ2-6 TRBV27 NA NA CAAGGRGFSGANVLTF TGTGCCGCGGGGGGCAGGGGGTTTTCTGGGGCCAACGTCCTGACTTTC
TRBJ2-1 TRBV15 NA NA CATSRDQASVSHNEQFF TGTGCCACCAGCAGAGATCAGGCTAGCGTTTCCCACAATGAGCAGTTCTTC
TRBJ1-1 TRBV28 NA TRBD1 CASRLPGQEGSGTEAFF TGTGCCAGCAGGCTTCCGGGACAGGAAGGGTCGGGCACTGAAGCTTTCTTT
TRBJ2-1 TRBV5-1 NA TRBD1 CASRRGQMEQFF TGCGCCAGCAGGAGGGGACAGATGGAGCAGTTCTTC
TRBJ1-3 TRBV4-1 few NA CASSQEWYGGNTIYF TGCGCCAGCAGCCAAGAGTGGTACGGGGGAAACACCATATATTTT
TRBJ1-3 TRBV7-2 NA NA CASSPQARSGNTIYF TGTGCCAGCAGCCCCCAGGCACGCTCTGGAAACACCATATATTTT
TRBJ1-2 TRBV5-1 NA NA CASSLGQNYGYTF TGCGCCAGCAGCTTGGGCCAGAACTATGGCTACACCTTC
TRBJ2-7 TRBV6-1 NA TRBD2 CASSEAASGLGYEQYF TGTGCCAGCAGTGAAGCGGCTTCCGGACTAGGCTACGAGCAGTACTTC
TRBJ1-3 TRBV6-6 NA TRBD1 CASSSVQGTGGNTIYF TGTGCCAGCAGCTCCGTACAGGGGACGGGCGGAAACACCATATATTTT
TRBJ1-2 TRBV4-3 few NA CASSQAAGYGYTF TGCGCCAGCAGCCAAGCGGCGGGCTATGGCTACACCTTC
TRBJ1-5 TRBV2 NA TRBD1 CASSRQGALTNQPQHF TGTGCCAGCAGTCGACAGGGGGCGCTTACCAATCAGCCCCAGCATTTT
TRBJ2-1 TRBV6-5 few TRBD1 CASSYDRGYNEQFF TGTGCCAGCAGTTACGACAGGGGGTACAATGAGCAGTTCTTC
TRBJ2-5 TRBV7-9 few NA CASSPGLGANQETQYF TGTGCCAGCAGCCCAGGTTTGGGGGCGAACCAAGAGACCCAGTACTTC
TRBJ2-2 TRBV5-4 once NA CASNRDPGDTGELFF TGTGCCAGCAATCGGGACCCAGGGGACACCGGGGAGCTGTTTTTT
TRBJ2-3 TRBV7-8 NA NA CASSFFEGNGDTQYF TGTGCCAGCAGCTTTTTTGAGGGTAACGGAGATACGCAGTATTTT
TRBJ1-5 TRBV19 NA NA CASSFISLGGGNQPQHF TGTGCCAGTAGTTTCATCAGCCTCGGGGGAGGCAATCAGCCCCAGCATTTT